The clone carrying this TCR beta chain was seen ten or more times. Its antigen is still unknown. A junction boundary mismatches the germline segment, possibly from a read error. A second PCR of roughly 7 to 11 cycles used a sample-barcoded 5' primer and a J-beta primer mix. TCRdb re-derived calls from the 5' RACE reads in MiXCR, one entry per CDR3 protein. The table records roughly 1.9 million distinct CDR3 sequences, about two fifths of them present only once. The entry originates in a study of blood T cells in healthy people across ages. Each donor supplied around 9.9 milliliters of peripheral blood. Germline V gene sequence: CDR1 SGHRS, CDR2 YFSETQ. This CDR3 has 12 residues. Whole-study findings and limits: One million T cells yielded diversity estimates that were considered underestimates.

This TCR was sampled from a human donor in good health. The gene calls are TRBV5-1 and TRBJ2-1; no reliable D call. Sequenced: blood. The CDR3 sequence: CASSLEWNEQFF. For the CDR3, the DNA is TGTGCCAGCAGCTTAGAGTGGAATGAGCAGTTCTTC.